The rows below give T cell receptor beta chains drawn from one sample of a study of spatial heterogeneity in lung cancer. MiXCR was run by TCRdb on the 5' RACE reads, yielding one entry per CDR3 protein. This table holds some 3,100 distinct CDR3 sequences, over 5% found once. The specimen was lung tumor tissue, collected at surgery. The receptors were sampled from a male donor with early-stage non-small cell lung cancer. Both conserved end residues are part of each CDR3. A D gene is named only where the DNA matches it firmly.

d_call: NA
v_call: TRBV30
j_call: TRBJ1-5
cdr3_aa: CAWNVGGQPQHF

d_call: NA
v_call: TRBV18
j_call: TRBJ1-5
cdr3_aa: CASSPPLPISSNQPQHF

d_call: TRBD1
v_call: TRBV20-1
j_call: TRBJ2-7
cdr3_aa: CSAFSPGQGVIEQYF

d_call: NA
v_call: TRBV5-1
j_call: TRBJ2-5
cdr3_aa: CASSPAGTHQETQYF

d_call: NA
v_call: TRBV5-4
j_call: TRBJ2-3
cdr3_aa: CASSLQQSSTDTQYF

d_call: TRBD2
v_call: TRBV4-2
j_call: TRBJ2-1
cdr3_aa: CASSQQGGQLAGAYNEQFF

d_call: NA
v_call: TRBV4-1
j_call: TRBJ1-5
cdr3_aa: CASSQAAKGSQHF

d_call: NA
v_call: TRBV25-1
j_call: TRBJ2-5
cdr3_aa: CASSEFGESEQETQYF

d_call: NA
v_call: TRBV28
j_call: TRBJ1-5
cdr3_aa: CAGSTTDRPQHF

d_call: NA
v_call: TRBV4-3
j_call: TRBJ2-7
cdr3_aa: CASSQDWTNSYEQYF

d_call: NA
v_call: TRBV5-5
j_call: TRBJ2-2
cdr3_aa: CASSLAFPGELFF

d_call: NA
v_call: TRBV27
j_call: TRBJ2-3
cdr3_aa: CASSSGLAPDSSTDTQYF

d_call: NA
v_call: TRBV20-1
j_call: TRBJ2-6
cdr3_aa: CSASDSSGANVLTF

d_call: NA
v_call: TRBV28
j_call: TRBJ1-4
cdr3_aa: CASRALGGFDEKLFF

d_call: NA
v_call: TRBV11-1
j_call: TRBJ2-5
cdr3_aa: CASSFWGQETQYF

d_call: NA
v_call: TRBV24-1
j_call: TRBJ2-1
cdr3_aa: CATSDNRDLVNEQFF

d_call: NA
v_call: TRBV4-1
j_call: TRBJ2-1
cdr3_aa: CASSPGLRVNEQFF

d_call: TRBD1
v_call: TRBV20-1
j_call: TRBJ1-2
cdr3_aa: CSASDRGSGGYTF

d_call: TRBD2
v_call: TRBV7-2
j_call: TRBJ2-7
cdr3_aa: CASSLSEGGRGYEQYF

d_call: TRBD2
v_call: TRBV20-1
j_call: TRBJ2-3
cdr3_aa: CSAEPGLAGDTQYF

d_call: TRBD1
v_call: TRBV6-2/TRBV6-3
j_call: TRBJ2-7
cdr3_aa: CASSYAGTGPLAQYF

d_call: TRBD1
v_call: TRBV5-5
j_call: TRBJ1-4
cdr3_aa: CASSQMTGGEKLFF

d_call: NA
v_call: TRBV6-2/TRBV6-3
j_call: TRBJ1-1
cdr3_aa: CASSYLDGTEAFF

d_call: TRBD2
v_call: TRBV4-2
j_call: TRBJ2-1
cdr3_aa: CASSQVSGRLFHNEQFF

d_call: TRBD1
v_call: TRBV5-1
j_call: TRBJ1-1
cdr3_aa: CASSLSGQAIGEAFF

d_call: NA
v_call: TRBV28
j_call: TRBJ2-1
cdr3_aa: CASKVIQGEQFF

d_call: NA
v_call: TRBV19
j_call: TRBJ2-3
cdr3_aa: CASSIGGLDTDTQYF

d_call: NA
v_call: TRBV11-3
j_call: TRBJ2-2
cdr3_aa: CASSRDRRNTGELFF

d_call: NA
v_call: TRBV29-1
j_call: TRBJ1-3
cdr3_aa: CSVTTGFSGNTIYF

d_call: NA
v_call: TRBV4-3
j_call: TRBJ2-2
cdr3_aa: CASSAWTGEFGTGELFF

d_call: TRBD2
v_call: TRBV5-1
j_call: TRBJ2-3
cdr3_aa: CASSFSGSGTDTQYF

d_call: NA
v_call: TRBV30
j_call: TRBJ2-1
cdr3_aa: CAWRTGVPYNEQFF